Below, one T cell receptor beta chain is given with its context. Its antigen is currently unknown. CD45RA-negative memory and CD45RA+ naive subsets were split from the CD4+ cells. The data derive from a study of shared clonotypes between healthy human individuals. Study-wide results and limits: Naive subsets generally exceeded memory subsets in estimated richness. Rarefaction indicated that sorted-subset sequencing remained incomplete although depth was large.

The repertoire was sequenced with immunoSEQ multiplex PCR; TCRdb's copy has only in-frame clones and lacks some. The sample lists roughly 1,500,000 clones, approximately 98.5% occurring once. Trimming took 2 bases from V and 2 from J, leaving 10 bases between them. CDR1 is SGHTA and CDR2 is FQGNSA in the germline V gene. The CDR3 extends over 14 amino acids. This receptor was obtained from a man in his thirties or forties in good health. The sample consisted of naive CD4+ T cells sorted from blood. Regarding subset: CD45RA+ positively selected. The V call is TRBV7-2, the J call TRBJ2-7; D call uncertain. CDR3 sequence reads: CASSLSPGTYEQYF. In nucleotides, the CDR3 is TGTGCCAGCAGCTTATCTCCAGGTACCTACGAGCAGTACTTC.